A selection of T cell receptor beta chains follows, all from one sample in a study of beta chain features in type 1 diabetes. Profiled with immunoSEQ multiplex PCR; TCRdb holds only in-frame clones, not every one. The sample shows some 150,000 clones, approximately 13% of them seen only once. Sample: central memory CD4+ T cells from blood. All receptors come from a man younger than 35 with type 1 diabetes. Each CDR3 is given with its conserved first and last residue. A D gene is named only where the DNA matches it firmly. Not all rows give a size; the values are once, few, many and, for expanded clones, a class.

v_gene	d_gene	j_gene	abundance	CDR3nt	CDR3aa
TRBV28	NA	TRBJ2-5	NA	TGCGCCAGCAGTTTGGGCATCCAAGAGACCCAGTACTTC	CASSLGIQETQYF
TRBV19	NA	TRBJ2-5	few	TGTGCCAGTAGTATGGGCAGTCTAAAGACCCAGTACTTC	CASSMGSLKTQYF
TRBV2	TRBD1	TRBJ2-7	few	TGTGCCAGCAGTGATGATAGGGGGCTAAACTACGAGCAGTACTTC	CASSDDRGLNYEQYF
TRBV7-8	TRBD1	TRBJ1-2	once	TGTGCCAGCAGCTTAGTGGCGACAGGGTCCTCTTCGAAAGGCTACACCTTC	CASSLVATGSSSKGYTF
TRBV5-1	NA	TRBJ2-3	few	TGCGCCAGCAGCCCAGGACAGAGCACAGATACGCAGTATTTT	CASSPGQSTDTQYF
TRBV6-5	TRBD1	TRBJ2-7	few	TGTGCCAGCAGTTTCAGGACAGGGGGGGACGAGCAGTACTTC	CASSFRTGGDEQYF
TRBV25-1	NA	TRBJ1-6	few	TGTGCCAGCAGTGGAGACACCCAGTCACCCCTCCACTTT	CASSGDTQSPLHF
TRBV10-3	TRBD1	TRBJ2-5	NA	TGTGCCATCAGGTGGGGACAGGGTTCAGAGACCCAGTACTTC	CAIRWGQGSETQYF
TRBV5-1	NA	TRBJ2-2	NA	TGCGCCAGCAGCTTGCGTCGGGGTGTGAACACCGGGGAGCTGTTTTTT	CASSLRRGVNTGELFF
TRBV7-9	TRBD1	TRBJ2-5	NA	TGTGCCAGCAGCATAGACAGGGAAGAGACCCAGTACTTC	CASSIDREETQYF
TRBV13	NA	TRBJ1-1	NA	TGTGCCAGCAGCTTACCTCCCATGAACACTGAAGCTTTCTTT	CASSLPPMNTEAFF
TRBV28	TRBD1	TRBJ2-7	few	TGTGCCAGCAGTCGCACCAGGGGACAGGGGGCCAGTGAGCAGTACTTC	CASSRTRGQGASEQYF
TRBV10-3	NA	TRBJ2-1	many	TGTGCCACCTTGGATCGGGGGCAGACCCGAAGCTCCTACAATGAGCAGTTCTTC	CATLDRGQTRSSYNEQFF
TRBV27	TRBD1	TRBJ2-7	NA	TGTGCCAGCAGTTCGGGACAGGGGATCTACGAGCAGTACTTC	CASSSGQGIYEQYF
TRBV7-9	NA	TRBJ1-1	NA	TGTGCCAGCAGCCGAGGGCAGCATAACACTGAAGCTTTCTTT	CASSRGQHNTEAFF
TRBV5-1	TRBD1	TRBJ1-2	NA	TGCGCCAGCAGCTTGCAGCCAGGGGGCTATGGCTACACCTTC	CASSLQPGGYGYTF
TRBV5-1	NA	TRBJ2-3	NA	TGCGCCAGCAGCTTGGACAGAACCACAGATACGCAGTATTTT	CASSLDRTTDTQYF
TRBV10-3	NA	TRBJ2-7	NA	TGTGCCATCAGTGCGTCAAGTACCTACGAGCAGTACTTC	CAISASSTYEQYF
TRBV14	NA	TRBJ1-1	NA	TGTGCCAGCAGCCGGGGTCCTGAAGCTTTCTTT	CASSRGPEAFF
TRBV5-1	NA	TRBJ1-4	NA	TGCGCCAGCAGGGAACAGGGTGAAGATGAAAAACTGTTTTTT	CASREQGEDEKLFF
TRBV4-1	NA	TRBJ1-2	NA	TGCGCCAGCAGCCAAGATCTTGACATCCTCTATGGCTACACCTTC	CASSQDLDILYGYTF
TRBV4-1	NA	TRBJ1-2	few	TGCGCCAGCAGCCAAGCTTGGACAGAGAACTATGGCTACACCTTC	CASSQAWTENYGYTF
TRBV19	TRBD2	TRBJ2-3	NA	TGTGCCAGTAGTACGACCGGGACTAGCGGGGGGACTACAGATACGCAGTATTTT	CASSTTGTSGGTTDTQYF
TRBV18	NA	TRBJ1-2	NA	TGTGCCAGCTCACCACCAAACTATGGCTACACCTTC	CASSPPNYGYTF
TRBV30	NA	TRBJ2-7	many	TGTGCCTGGAGTGTTGGGTTCTACGAGCAGTACTTC	CAWSVGFYEQYF
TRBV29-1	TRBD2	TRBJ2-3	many	TGCAGCGTTGGGGGCTTACTTGGGCGGGAGAGCACAGATACGCAGTATTTT	CSVGGLLGRESTDTQYF
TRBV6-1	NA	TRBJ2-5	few	TGTGCCAGCGTACCTTACGGGGCAAGCGAAGAGACCCAGTACTTC	CASVPYGASEETQYF
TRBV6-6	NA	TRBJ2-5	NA	TGTGCCAGCAGGACAGAAGAGACCCAGTACTTC	CASRTEETQYF
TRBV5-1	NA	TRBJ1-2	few	TGCGCCAGCAGCTTGCAGGAAGGCTATGGCTACACCTTC	CASSLQEGYGYTF
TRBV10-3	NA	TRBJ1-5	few	TGTGCCATCAGTGAGGCGCCGGTTAGCAATCAGCCCCAGCATTTT	CAISEAPVSNQPQHF
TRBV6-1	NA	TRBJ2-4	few	TGTGCCAGCAGTGAACCCGGCTTGGCCAAAAACATTCAGTACTTC	CASSEPGLAKNIQYF
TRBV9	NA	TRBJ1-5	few	TGTGCCAGCAGCGTAGGGAAGGGGACCCATAGCAATCAGCCCCAGCATTTT	CASSVGKGTHSNQPQHF
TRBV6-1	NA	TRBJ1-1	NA	TGTGCCTCCCTCGTGGGGGCATGGACTGAAGCTTTCTTT	CASLVGAWTEAFF
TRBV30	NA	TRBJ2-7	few	TGTGCCTACAAACGGGAGAGCTCCTACGAGCAGTACTTC	CAYKRESSYEQYF
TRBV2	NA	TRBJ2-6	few	TGTGCCAGCAGTGAAGACAGCTCTGGGGCCAACGTCCTGACTTTC	CASSEDSSGANVLTF
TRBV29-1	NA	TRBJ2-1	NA	TGCAGCGGCGTGGGGGCCCTATACAATGAGCAGTTCTTC	CSGVGALYNEQFF
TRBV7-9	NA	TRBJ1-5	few	TGTGCCAGCAGCTTCGACACAAGATATAGTAGCAATCAGCCCCAGCATTTT	CASSFDTRYSSNQPQHF
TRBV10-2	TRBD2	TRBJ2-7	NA	TGCGCCAGCAGAGCCCGGGAGGTCTCCTACGAGCAGTACTTC	CASRAREVSYEQYF
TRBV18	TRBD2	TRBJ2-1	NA	TGTGCCAGCTCACCCGGGGGGGTCCTCGGCAATGAGCAGTTCTTC	CASSPGGVLGNEQFF
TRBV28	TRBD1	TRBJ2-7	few	TGTGCCAGCAGTTCGGGACAGAGCCCCTACGAGCAGTACTTC	CASSSGQSPYEQYF
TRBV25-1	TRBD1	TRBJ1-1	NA	TGTGCCAGCAGCAGAACAGGGGGCGGCGGGACTGAAGCTTTCTTT	CASSRTGGGGTEAFF
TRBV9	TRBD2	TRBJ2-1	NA	TGTGCCAGCAGCGTAACCCCTAGCGGGGGGGGCTCCTACAATGAGCAGTTCTTC	CASSVTPSGGGSYNEQFF
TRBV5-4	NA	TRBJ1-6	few	TGTGCCAGCAGCTTGAGGGATCGGAATTCACCCCTCCACTTT	CASSLRDRNSPLHF
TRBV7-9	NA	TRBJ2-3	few	TGTGCCAGCAGCTTTGACCCGCCAAAAGGGAATACGCAGTATTTT	CASSFDPPKGNTQYF
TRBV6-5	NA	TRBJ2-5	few	TGTGCCAGTCGGGACACCTTCCAAGAGACCCAGTACTTC	CASRDTFQETQYF
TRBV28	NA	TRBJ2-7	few	TGTGCCAGCAGTAGGTCAGGGGACGGCGAGCAGTACTTC	CASSRSGDGEQYF